This T cell receptor (beta chain) was obtained from a study of cytomegalovirus exposure and HLA in healthy donors. Study-level background: Unique TCRs from HLA-typed donors, 80 million to 90 million of them, were held in an early data release.

Notes on the study in general: CMV serostatus was the only recorded immune exposure for donors.

Use of 60 Vbeta and 13 Jbeta primers characterized the PCR. This table comes from immunoSEQ multiplex PCR, and its TCRdb copy is limited to in-frame clones, with some not included. Among 150,000 to 200,000 clones listed, 81% were seen once. Concerning this clone itself: Its antigen is not identified.

The CDR3 spans 15 residues. Trimming cost V 2 bases and J 5 bases, with 12 bases left between them. The germline gives CDR1 SGHTA, CDR2 FQGNSA. Sequencing was done on a sample of PBMCs. This chain links TRBV7-2 with TRBJ1-4; maybe TRBD1 (6 bases). The clonotype was recovered from a man aged 35-49 years in good health and CMV-seropositive. As DNA, the CDR3 is TGTGCCAGCAGCTTATACGGACAGTCAAATGAAAAACTGTTTTTT. Protein: CASSLYGQSNEKLFF.